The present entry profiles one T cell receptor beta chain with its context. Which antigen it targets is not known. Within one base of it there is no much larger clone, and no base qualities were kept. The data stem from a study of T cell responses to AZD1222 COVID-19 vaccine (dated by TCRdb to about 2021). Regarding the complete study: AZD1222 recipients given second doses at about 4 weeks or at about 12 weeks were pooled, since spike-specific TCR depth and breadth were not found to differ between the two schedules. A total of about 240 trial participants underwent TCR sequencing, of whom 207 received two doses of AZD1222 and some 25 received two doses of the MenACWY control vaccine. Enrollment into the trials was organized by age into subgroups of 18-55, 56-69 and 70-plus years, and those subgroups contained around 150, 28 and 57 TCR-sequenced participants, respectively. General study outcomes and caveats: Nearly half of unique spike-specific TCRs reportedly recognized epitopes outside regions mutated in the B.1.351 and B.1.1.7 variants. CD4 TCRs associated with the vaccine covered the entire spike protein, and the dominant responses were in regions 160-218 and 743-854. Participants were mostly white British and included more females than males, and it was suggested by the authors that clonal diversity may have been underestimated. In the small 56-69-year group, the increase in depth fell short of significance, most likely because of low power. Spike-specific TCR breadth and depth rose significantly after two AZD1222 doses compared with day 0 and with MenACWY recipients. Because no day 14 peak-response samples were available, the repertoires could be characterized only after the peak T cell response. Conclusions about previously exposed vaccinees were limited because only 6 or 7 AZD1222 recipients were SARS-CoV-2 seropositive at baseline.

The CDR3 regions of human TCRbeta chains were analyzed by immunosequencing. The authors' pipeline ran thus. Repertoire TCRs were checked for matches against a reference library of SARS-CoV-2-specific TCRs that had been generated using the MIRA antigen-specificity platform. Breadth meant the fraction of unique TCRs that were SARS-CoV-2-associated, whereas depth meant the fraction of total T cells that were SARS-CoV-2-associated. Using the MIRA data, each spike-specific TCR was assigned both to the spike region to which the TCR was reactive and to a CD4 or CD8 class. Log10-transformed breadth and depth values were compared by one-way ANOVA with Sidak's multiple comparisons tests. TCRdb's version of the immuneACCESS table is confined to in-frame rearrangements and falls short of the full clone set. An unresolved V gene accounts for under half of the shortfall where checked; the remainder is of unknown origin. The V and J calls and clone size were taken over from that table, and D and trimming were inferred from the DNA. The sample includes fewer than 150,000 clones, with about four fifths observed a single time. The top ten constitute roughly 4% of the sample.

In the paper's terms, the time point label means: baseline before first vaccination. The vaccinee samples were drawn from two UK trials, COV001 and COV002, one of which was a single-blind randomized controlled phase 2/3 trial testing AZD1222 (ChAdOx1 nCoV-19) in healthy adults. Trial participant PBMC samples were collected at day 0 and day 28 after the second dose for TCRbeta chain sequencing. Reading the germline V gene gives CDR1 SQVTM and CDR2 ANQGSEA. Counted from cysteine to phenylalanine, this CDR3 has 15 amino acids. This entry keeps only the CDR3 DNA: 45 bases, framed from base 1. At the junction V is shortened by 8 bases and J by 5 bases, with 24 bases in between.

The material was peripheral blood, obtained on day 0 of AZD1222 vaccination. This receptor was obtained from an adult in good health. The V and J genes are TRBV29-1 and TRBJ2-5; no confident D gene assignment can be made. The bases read TGCAGCATAATGGGTCCTCGCTTTAATGTGGAGACCCAGTACTTC. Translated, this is CSIMGPRFNVETQYF. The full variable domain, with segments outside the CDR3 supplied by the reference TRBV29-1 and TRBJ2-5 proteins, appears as SAVISQKPSRDICQRGTSLTIQCQVDSQVTMMFWYRQQPGQSLTLIATANQGSEATYESGFVIDKFPISRPNLTFSTLTVSNMSPEDSSIYLCSIMGPRFNVETQYFGPGTRLLVL.